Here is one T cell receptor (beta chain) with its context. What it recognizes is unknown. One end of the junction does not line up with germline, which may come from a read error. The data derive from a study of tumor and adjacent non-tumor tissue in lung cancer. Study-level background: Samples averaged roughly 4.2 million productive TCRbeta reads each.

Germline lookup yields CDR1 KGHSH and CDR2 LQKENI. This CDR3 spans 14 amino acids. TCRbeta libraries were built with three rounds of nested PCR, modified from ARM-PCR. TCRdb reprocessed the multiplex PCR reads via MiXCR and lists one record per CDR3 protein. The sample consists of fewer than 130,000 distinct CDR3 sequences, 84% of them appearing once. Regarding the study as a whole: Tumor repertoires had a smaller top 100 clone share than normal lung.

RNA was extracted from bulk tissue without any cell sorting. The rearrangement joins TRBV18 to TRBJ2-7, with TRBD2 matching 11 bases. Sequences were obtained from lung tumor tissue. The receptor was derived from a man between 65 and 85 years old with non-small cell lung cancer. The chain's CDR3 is CTSSPGLAGGEQYF. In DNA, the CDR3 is TGTACCAGCTCACCAGGCCTAGCGGGGGGCGAGCAGTACTTC.